These 10 T cell receptor beta chains came from one sample sequenced in a study of cytomegalovirus exposure and HLA in healthy donors. The PCR made use of 60 Vbeta and 13 Jbeta primers. Sequencing was performed with immunoSEQ multiplex PCR; in TCRdb, only in-frame clones are kept and a portion is missing. Of roughly 120,000 clones in the sample, roughly 70% are singletons; the top ten hold 4.1%. The sequenced sample consisted of PBMCs. The receptors derive from a woman between 35 and 50 years old in good health and CMV-seronegative.

This clone was counted a few times. The rearrangement uses TRBV6-1 and TRBJ1-1; TRBD1 is a possible D gene (5 bases). Deletions cut 3 bases from V and 1 base from J, with 12 bases between. This CDR3 comprises 15 residues. CDR1 MNHNS and CDR2 SASEGT come from the germline V gene. The CDR3 nucleotides are TGTGCCAGCAGTGAGTACAGGTTGGCGAACACTGAAGCTTTCTTT. Protein sequence: CASSEYRLANTEAFF.

Comments on this clone: Other DNA sequences in the same sample also yield this CDR3. The V call is TRBV6-5, the J call TRBJ2-3; 7 bases line up with TRBD1. V lost 4 bases to trimming and J lost 2 bases; unmatched junction nucleotides: 9. This CDR3 has 16 amino acids. CDR1 is MNHEY and CDR2 is SVGAGI in the germline V gene. Written as DNA, the CDR3 is TGTGCCAGCAGTTCTACCGGGACAGTTCACACAGATACGCAGTATTTT. This gives the protein CASSSTGTVHTDTQYF.

The rearrangement uses TRBV6-6 and TRBJ1-1, with D maybe TRBD1 (6 bases). Germline V gene data show CDR1 as MNHNY and CDR2 as SVGAGI (reference sequence). The CDR3 has 13 amino acids. The ends were cut back, 6 bases at V and 0 bases at J, with 8 bases in the middle. This CDR3 is CASRDSLNTEAFF. The CDR3 DNA reads as TGTGCCAGCAGGGACAGCCTGAACACTGAAGCTTTCTTT.

This clone has a single count. The CDR3 region has the DNA TGTGCCAGCAGCGAAGGACGACTAGCGGGAACCCAGGAGCAGTTCTTC. It translates to CASSEGRLAGTQEQFF. The chain uses TRBV7-3 and TRBJ2-1, with TRBD2 matching 11 bases. The CDR3 spans 16 residues. V lost 5 bases and J lost 10; bases outside the gene matches: 13. Germline V gene data show CDR1 as SGHTA and CDR2 as FQGTGA.

The genes are TRBV30 and TRBJ1-3; D is unresolved. Trimming took 1 base from V and 0 from J, leaving 7 bases between them. Germline V lookup: CDR1 GTSNPN, CDR2 SVGIG (reference sequence). The length of the CDR3 is 14 residues. CDR3 sequence: CAWSAGFSGNTIYF. The CDR3 DNA reads TGTGCCTGGAGTGCCGGGTTCTCTGGAAACACCATATATTTT.

The chain employs TRBV29-1 and TRBJ2-5; D is possibly TRBD2 (6 bases). CDR1 SQVTM and CDR2 ANQGSEA come from the germline V gene. The CDR3 loop spans 14 amino acids. With 1 base removed from V and 4 bases from J, the gap between germline ends came to 13 bases. The CDR3: CSVEVTGGLETQYF. The CDR3 DNA reads TGCAGCGTTGAAGTCACCGGGGGTCTAGAGACCCAGTACTTC.

The chain is built from TRBV4-3 and TRBJ2-3; 10 nucleotides agree with TRBD2. The germline V gene encodes CDR1 LGHNA and CDR2 YSLEER. The J segment lost 9 bases and the V segment lost 0 bases, leaving 9 bases of the junction unmatched. The CDR3 contains 16 residues. In nucleotides, the CDR3 is TGCGCCAGCAGCCAAGACCAGCGGGGGGGGACTACCACGCAGTATTTT. Translating gives CASSQDQRGGTTTQYF.

This chain joins TRBV5-6 and TRBJ1-2, with TRBD1 matching 9 bases. Germline CDR1 and CDR2: SGHDT and YYEEEE. Trimming cost V 7 bases and J 7 bases; bases outside gene matches: 14. The CDR3 is 15 amino acids. CDR3 loop: CASSRTDRGGGGYTF. DNA for the CDR3: TGTGCCAGCTCCAGGACGGACAGGGGAGGGGGTGGCTACACCTTC.

The chain links TRBV10-2 to TRBJ1-5, with a possible D match to TRBD1 (5 bases). Trimming took 10 bases from V and 4 from J, leaving 14 bases between them. The germline V gene has CDR1 WSHSY and CDR2 SAAADI. The CDR3 is 13 amino acids. The CDR3 reads CATMGGRNQPQHF. CDR3 sequence (DNA): TGCGCCACCATGGGGGGACGGAATCAGCCCCAGCATTTT.

This chain joins TRBV28 and TRBJ2-2; unclear D gene. This CDR3 spans 16 amino acids. Between the trimmed V and J ends, which lost 10 bases and 6 bases, there was a span of 24 bases. Per germline, CDR1 MDHEN and CDR2 SYDVKM. CDR3 bases: TGTGCCACCAGAGTCCGTGTCAGCCTCGCGGCCGGGGAGCTGTTTTTT. Translation: CATRVRVSLAAGELFF.